What follows are 8 T cell receptor beta chains derived from one specimen sequenced in a study of technical replicates of blood from a few donors. Sequencing was performed with immunoSEQ multiplex PCR; in TCRdb, only in-frame clones are kept and a portion is missing. This table has approximately 89,000 clones, approximately 94% appearing once. The sequenced sample was T cells isolated from PBMCs. The origin of the receptors is a human donor in good health.

J is TRBJ1-1 and V is TRBV29-1; 9 bases agree with TRBD1. Unmatched junction bases numbered 17, after V lost 6 bases and J lost 6 bases. CDR3 length equals 16 residues. Germline V lookup: CDR1 SQVTM, CDR2 ANQGSEA. The CDR3 region is CSVETGTGYTSAEAFF. As DNA, the CDR3 is TGCAGCGTCGAAACCGGGACAGGGTATACTAGCGCTGAAGCTTTCTTT.

This chain connects TRBV28 to TRBJ1-1; perhaps TRBD1 as D (6 bases). CDR1 and CDR2 (germline): MDHEN, SYDVKM. The CDR3 is made up of 15 amino acids. Between the trimmed V and J ends, which lost 5 bases and 5 bases, there was a span of 18 bases. CDR3 residues: CASSPYRAMVTEAFF. Here the CDR3 DNA reads TGTGCCAGCAGTCCTTACAGGGCGATGGTAACTGAAGCTTTCTTT.

This chain joins TRBV7-3 and TRBJ2-3, with TRBD1 as a possible D gene (6 bases). The CDR3 sequence is 15 residues long. The germline gives CDR1 SGHTA, CDR2 FQGTGA. V lost 3 bases and J 6 bases, leaving 16 bases between the germline ends. DNA for the CDR3: TGTGCCAGCAGCTTGAAGGGGGAAGTAAGTGATACGCAGTATTTT. Translating gives CASSLKGEVSDTQYF.

The chain links TRBV2 to TRBJ1-3, with a tentative D call TRBD1 (5 bases). The V and J ends lost 8 bases and 0 bases respectively, with 14 bases between them. This CDR3 has 15 residues. Germline V lookup: CDR1 SNHLY, CDR2 FYNNEI. In nucleotides, the CDR3 is TGTGCCAGCCGACCCGGACAAGTCTCTGGAAACACCATATATTTT. Translating it yields CASRPGQVSGNTIYF. Variable domain in full (rest from reference TRBV2 and TRBJ1-3): EPEVTQTPSHQVTQMGQEVILRCVPISNHLYFYWYRQILGQKVEFLVSFYNNEISEKSEIFDDQFSVERPDGSNFTLKIRSTKLEDSAMYFCASRPGQVSGNTIYFGEGSWLTVV.

J is TRBJ2-7 and V is TRBV7-2; the match to TRBD2 covers 7 bases. Germline V gene sequence: CDR1 SGHTA, CDR2 FQGNSA. The ends lost 1 base at V and 3 bases at J; junction bases unmatched: 9. This CDR3 spans 16 amino acids. The CDR3 coding sequence is TGTGCCAGCAGCTTAGACGGGGATACGGGAGGCTACGAGCAGTACTTC. Its protein is CASSLDGDTGGYEQYF.

The rearrangement links TRBV5-8 to TRBJ1-2, with no clear D. V lost 5 bases, J lost 8 bases, and 19 bases lay in between. The CDR3 has 14 amino acids. Germline V CDR1 and CDR2: SGHTS, YDEGEE. The CDR3 region is CASRLRDNLYGYTF. The CDR3 DNA sequence: TGTGCCAGCAGGCTGAGGGATAACCTTTACGGCTACACCTTC.

The rearrangement uses TRBV6-1 and TRBJ1-2; the D gene is possibly TRBD1 (5 bases). Germline lookup yields CDR1 MNHNS and CDR2 SASEGT. Trimming stripped 2 bases from V and 8 bases from J, with 12 bases between. The CDR3 spans 13 residues. The CDR3 DNA reads as TGTGCCAGCAGTGAACAGGGATTTCAGGGCTACACCTTC. This codes for CASSEQGFQGYTF.

The chain has TRBV5-4 and TRBJ2-4; 8 bases match TRBD2. Germline values: CDR1 SGHNT, CDR2 YYREEE (reference sequence). This CDR3 contains 15 residues. The V and J ends lost 0 bases and 6 bases, in that order; junction bases with no gene match: 5. Here the CDR3 reads CASSLVPGGGNIQYF. Here the CDR3 DNA reads TGTGCCAGCAGCTTGGTACCGGGGGGGGGAAACATTCAGTACTTC.